The 2 T cell receptor beta chains listed next were all sequenced from one sample in a study of patients and donors after allogeneic stem cell transplantation. One entry per CDR3 protein results from TCRdb running MiXCR on the RT-PCR reads. This table has over 150,000 distinct CDR3 sequences, about 32% appearing once. The sample comprised blood, either unsorted or a sorted T cell fraction (not recorded which). All receptors derive from a human donor who was either an allogeneic HSCT recipient or a stem cell or donor lymphocyte infusion donor (not recorded which). It is not recorded whose cells these are; they may come from a transplant donor.

The CDR3 sequence is CASSRTGQATGNEQFF. The DNA for the CDR3 is TGTGCCAGCAGCCGGACCGGACAAGCAACAGGCAATGAGCAGTTCTTC. The chain links TRBV12-3 or TRBV12-4 to TRBJ2-1; perhaps TRBD1 as D (5 bases). This CDR3 region has 16 residues. The V gene lost 6 bases and the J gene lost 6 bases, with 21 bases spanning the gap.

This clonotype was observed a few times. The gene calls are TRBV2 and TRBJ2-5; D is tentatively TRBD1 or TRBD2 (5 bases each). CDR3 size: 12 residues. The germline V and J ends were trimmed by 10 bases and 6 bases, with 15 bases remaining between them. Germline CDR1 is SNHLY and CDR2 is FYNNEI. CDR3 residues: CATTPGPQTQYF. DNA of the CDR3: TGTGCCACCACTCCGGGGCCCCAGACCCAGTACTTC.